This T cell receptor beta chain was found in a study of blood T cell repertoires in COVID-19. Study in general: The United States, Italy and Spain provided the acute and convalescent COVID-19 samples.

Sequenced by immunoSEQ multiplex PCR; TCRdb stores in-frame clones only, minus some. The sample holds 150,000 to 200,000 clones, 82% seen once. This clone was seen more than once but under ten times. Looked up from germline, CDR1 is MRHNA and CDR2 is SNTAGT. The ends were cut back, 5 bases at V and 10 bases at J, with 9 bases in the middle. The CDR3 loop spans 11 amino acids. Material: peripheral blood. This clonotype originated in a woman aged 55-70 years with COVID-19, enrolled during active disease. The genes are TRBV6-4 and TRBJ2-1; D uncertain. DNA of the CDR3: TGTGCCAGCAGTTCCCCCCTCGAGCAGTTCTTC. Residues: CASSSPLEQFF.